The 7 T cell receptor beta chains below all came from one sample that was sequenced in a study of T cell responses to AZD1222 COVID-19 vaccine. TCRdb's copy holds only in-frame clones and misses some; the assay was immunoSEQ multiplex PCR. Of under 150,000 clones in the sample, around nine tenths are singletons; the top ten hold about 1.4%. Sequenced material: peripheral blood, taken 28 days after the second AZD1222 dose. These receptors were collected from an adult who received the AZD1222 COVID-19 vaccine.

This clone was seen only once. The CDR3 is CASSSVQGAAYGYTF. The CDR3 DNA follows: TGTGCCAGCAGTTCAGTCCAGGGAGCGGCCTATGGCTACACCTTC. V usage is TRBV27 and J usage is TRBJ1-2; D is possibly TRBD1 (5 bases). The CDR3 consists of 15 residues. Germline V CDR1 and CDR2: MNHEY, SMNVEV (reference sequence). Trimming took off 4 bases at V and 4 bases at J, with 16 bases between the two ends.

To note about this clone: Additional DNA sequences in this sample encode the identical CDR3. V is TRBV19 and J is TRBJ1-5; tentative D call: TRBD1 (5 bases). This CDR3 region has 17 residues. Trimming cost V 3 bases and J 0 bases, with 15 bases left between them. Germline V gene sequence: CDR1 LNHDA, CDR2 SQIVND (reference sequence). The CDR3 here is CASSILGGPFSNQPQHF. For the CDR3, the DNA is TGTGCCAGTAGTATTCTGGGGGGACCCTTTAGCAATCAGCCCCAGCATTTT. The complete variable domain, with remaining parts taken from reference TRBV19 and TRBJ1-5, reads DGGITQSPKYLFRKEGQNVTLSCEQNLNHDAMYWYRQDPGQGLRLIYYSQIVNDFQKGDIAEGYSVSREKKESFPLTVTSAQKNPTAFYLCASSILGGPFSNQPQHFGDGTRLSIL.

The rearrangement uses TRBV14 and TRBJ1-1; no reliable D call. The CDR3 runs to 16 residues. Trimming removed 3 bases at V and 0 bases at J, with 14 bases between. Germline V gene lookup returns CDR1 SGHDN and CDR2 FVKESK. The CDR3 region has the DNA TGTGCCAGCAGCCATTCTCCGACGGGAATGAACACTGAAGCTTTCTTT. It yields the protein CASSHSPTGMNTEAFF.

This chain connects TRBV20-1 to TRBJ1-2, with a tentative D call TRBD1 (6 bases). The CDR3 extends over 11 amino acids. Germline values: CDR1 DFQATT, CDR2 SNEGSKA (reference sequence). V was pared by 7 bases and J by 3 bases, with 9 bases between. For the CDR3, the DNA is TGCAGTGTGGGGGCGCACTATGGCTACACCTTC. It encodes CSVGAHYGYTF.

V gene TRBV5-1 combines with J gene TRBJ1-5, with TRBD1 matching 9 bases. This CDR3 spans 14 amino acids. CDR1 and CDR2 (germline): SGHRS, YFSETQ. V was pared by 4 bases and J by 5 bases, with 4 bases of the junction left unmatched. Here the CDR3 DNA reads TGCGCCAGCAGCCTGGGACAGGGAGATCAGCCCCAGCATTTT. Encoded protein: CASSLGQGDQPQHF.

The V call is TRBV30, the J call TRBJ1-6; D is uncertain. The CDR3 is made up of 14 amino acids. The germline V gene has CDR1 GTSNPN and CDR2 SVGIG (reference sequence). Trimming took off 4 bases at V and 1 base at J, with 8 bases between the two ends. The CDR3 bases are TGTGCCTGGAAGGGCATATCCTATAATTCACCCCTCCACTTT. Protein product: CAWKGISYNSPLHF.

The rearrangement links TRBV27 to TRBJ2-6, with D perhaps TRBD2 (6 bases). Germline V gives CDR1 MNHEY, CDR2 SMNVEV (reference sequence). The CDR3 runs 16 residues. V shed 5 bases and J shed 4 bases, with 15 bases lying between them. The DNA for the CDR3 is TGTGCCAGCAGTCTTACCCGCGGGACCGGGGCCAACGTCCTGACTTTC. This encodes CASSLTRGTGANVLTF. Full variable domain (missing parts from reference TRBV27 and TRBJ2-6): EAQVTQNPRYLITVTGKKLTVTCSQNMNHEYMSWYRQDPGLGLRQIYYSMNVEVTDKGDVPEGYKVSRKEKRNFPLILESPSPNQTSLYFCASSLTRGTGANVLTFGAGSRLTVL.